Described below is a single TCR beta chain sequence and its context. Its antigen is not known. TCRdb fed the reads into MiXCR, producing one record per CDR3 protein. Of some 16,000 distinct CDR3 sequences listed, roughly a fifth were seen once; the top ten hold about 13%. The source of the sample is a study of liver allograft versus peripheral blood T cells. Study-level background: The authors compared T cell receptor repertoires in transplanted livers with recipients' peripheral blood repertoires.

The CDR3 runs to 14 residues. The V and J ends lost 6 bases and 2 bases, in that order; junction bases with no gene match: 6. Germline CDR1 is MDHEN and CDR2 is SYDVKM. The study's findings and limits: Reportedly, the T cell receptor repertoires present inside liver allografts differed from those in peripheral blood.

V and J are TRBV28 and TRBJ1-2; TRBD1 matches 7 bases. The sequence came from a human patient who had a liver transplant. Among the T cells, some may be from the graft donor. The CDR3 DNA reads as TGTGCCAGCAGGCCCGGGACAGCAAACTATGGCTACACCTTC. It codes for CASRPGTANYGYTF.